This TCR beta chain was recovered during a study of blood T cell repertoires in COVID-19. Study-level information: From T cells, B-cell-depleted T cells, or PBMCs came the material, which was cDNA or gDNA.

Those enrolled, adults aged roughly 18 to 90 years, came from 25 or so US areas. Assignments of participants to cohorts depended upon their own reported clinical history. The V gene's germline CDR1 is SGHAT and CDR2 FQNNGV. The CDR3 length is 14 residues. V was trimmed by 6 bases and J by 2 bases, leaving 14 bases between them. Original processing methods: Amplification with reference gene primers provided the estimates of nucleated cell counts. Profiled with immunoSEQ multiplex PCR; TCRdb holds only in-frame clones, not every one. V, J and clone size reflect that table, while D and trimming were determined from the DNA. The sample holds some 140,000 clones, almost 85% seen once.

Sequencing used PBMCs or T cells enriched from blood (not recorded which). The V call is TRBV11-2, the J call TRBJ2-7, with TRBD2 as a possible D gene (5 bases). The origin of this receptor is a man aged 40-50 years with acute COVID-19. Here the CDR3 reads CASRPLWRPYEQYF. Here the CDR3 DNA reads TGTGCCAGCAGACCTCTCTGGAGGCCCTACGAGCAGTACTTC.